This is a list of T cell receptor beta chains from one sample in a study of blood T cells in healthy people across ages. TCRdb reprocessed the 5' RACE reads via MiXCR and lists one record per CDR3 protein. The sample lists 540,000 or so distinct CDR3 sequences, around half occurring once. The sample consisted of blood. The receptors stem from an elderly man in good health. Both conserved end residues are part of each CDR3. Fields, in order: clone size, V gene, D gene, J gene, CDR3 length, CDR3 protein, CDR3 DNA. A D gene is named only where the DNA matches it firmly. Size is omitted from some rows. Given values are once, few, many or a class for expanded clones.

few	TRBV2	-	TRBJ1-2	13	CASSETENYGYTF	TGTGCCAGCAGTGAAACAGAAAACTATGGCTACACCTTC
-	TRBV24-1	-	TRBJ2-1	16	CATSDFGNHPWNEQFF	TGTGCCACCAGTGATTTTGGTAATCACCCCTGGAATGAGCAGTTCTTC
-	TRBV20-1	-	TRBJ2-7	15	CSSLLGHSTGREQYF	TGCAGTAGCCTTCTTGGCCACTCGACCGGCCGGGAGCAGTACTTC
-	TRBV5-6	-	TRBJ1-5	15	CASSSGIKGDQPQHF	TGTGCCAGCAGCTCCGGGATTAAGGGGGATCAGCCCCAGCATTTT
-	TRBV3-1	-	TRBJ1-1	11	CASSPGQGAFF	TGTGCCAGCAGCCCGGGGCAGGGGGCTTTCTTT
few	TRBV30	-	TRBJ2-1	14	CARRRGGTYNEQFF	TGTGCCCGCCGGAGGGGAGGCACCTACAATGAGCAGTTCTTC
-	TRBV7-3	-	TRBJ2-1	13	CASSISGYNEQFF	TGTGCCAGCAGCATTAGCGGTTACAATGAGCAGTTCTTC
-	TRBV6-1	-	TRBJ2-7	11	CASRKTYEQYF	TGTGCCAGCAGAAAAACCTACGAGCAGTACTTC
-	TRBV20-1	TRBD1	TRBJ1-4	17	CSANLRGQGRTNEKLFF	TGCAGTGCTAACCTAAGAGGACAGGGTAGGACTAATGAAAAACTGTTTTTT
few	TRBV7-9	-	TRBJ2-1	11	CASKLVNEQFF	TGTGCCAGCAAATTGGTGAATGAGCAGTTCTTC
-	TRBV29-1	-	TRBJ1-5	15	CSVDHRFRANQPQHF	TGCAGCGTCGACCACCGGTTCAGGGCCAATCAGCCCCAGCATTTT
-	TRBV7-9	-	TRBJ1-1	14	CASSLGEGVTEAFF	TGTGCCAGCAGCTTAGGGGAGGGTGTTACTGAAGCTTTCTTT
-	TRBV4-3	-	TRBJ2-1	15	CASSQAPEPFYEQFF	TGCGCCAGCAGCCAAGCCCCAGAGCCCTTCTATGAGCAGTTCTTC
-	TRBV6-5	-	TRBJ1-2	16	CASSYRTGPPSYGYTF	TGTGCCAGCAGTTATCGGACGGGACCACCAAGCTATGGCTACACCTTC
-	TRBV15	-	TRBJ2-3	13	CATSWELEDTQYF	TGTGCCACCAGCTGGGAACTTGAGGATACGCAGTATTTT
-	TRBV4-2	-	TRBJ2-1	17	CASSQEGGRAGSGEQFF	TGTGCCAGCAGCCAAGAAGGGGGGAGGGCGGGGTCGGGTGAGCAGTTCTTC
-	TRBV3-1	-	TRBJ2-5	11	CASSQGKTPYF	TGTGCCAGCAGCCAAGGAAAGACTCCGTACTTC
many	TRBV6-6	TRBD1	TRBJ2-4	14	CASSGQGGKNIQYF	TGTGCCAGCAGCGGACAGGGGGGCAAAAACATTCAGTACTTC
-	TRBV7-2	-	TRBJ1-1	14	CASSLMVTTAGAFF	TGTGCCAGCAGCCTCATGGTCACGACTGCGGGAGCTTTCTTT
few	TRBV29-1	TRBD1	TRBJ2-7	13	CSGRTGDLYEQYF	TGCAGCGGGCGGACAGGGGATCTTTACGAGCAGTACTTC
-	TRBV28	-	TRBJ2-7	12	CASTRHSYEQYF	TGTGCCAGCACTCGACACTCCTACGAGCAGTACTTC
few	TRBV28	-	TRBJ2-7	15	CASSPSGTTSYEQYF	TGTGCCAGCAGTCCTTCCGGGACGACGAGCTACGAGCAGTACTTC
-	TRBV10-3	-	TRBJ1-1	11	CAIWTNTEAFF	TGTGCCATATGGACGAACACTGAAGCTTTCTTT
-	TRBV7-9	-	TRBJ1-4	15	CASSPVGTGNEKLFF	TGTGCCAGCAGCCCGGTAGGGACGGGGAATGAAAAACTGTTTTTT
-	TRBV29-1	-	TRBJ2-3	10	CSVTTDTQYF	TGCAGCGTTACCACAGATACGCAGTATTTT
-	TRBV15	TRBD2	TRBJ2-1	16	CATSNLAGGSYNEQFF	TGTGCCACCAGCAACCTAGCGGGAGGGTCCTACAATGAGCAGTTCTTC
few	TRBV12-5	-	TRBJ2-1	17	CASGLEGRAQTHNEQFF	TGTGCTAGTGGTTTGGAAGGTAGGGCCCAAACTCACAATGAGCAGTTCTTC
-	TRBV29-1	-	TRBJ1-5	14	CSVEEDCSNQPQHF	TGCAGCGTTGAAGAAGACTGTTCCAATCAGCCCCAGCATTTT
few	TRBV20-1	TRBD2	TRBJ2-2	16	CSARVPGGGRTGELFF	TGCAGTGCTAGAGTTCCGGGGGGGGGCCGCACCGGGGAGCTGTTTTTT
-	TRBV6-6	-	TRBJ1-6	14	CASSPRQTNSPLHF	TGTGCCAGCAGTCCAAGACAGACAAATTCACCCCTCCACTTT
few	TRBV20-1	-	TRBJ2-5	12	CSPKGGGETQYF	TGCAGTCCCAAAGGGGGAGGCGAGACCCAGTACTTC
-	TRBV20-1	-	TRBJ1-6	14	CSASTGHRDSPLHF	TGCAGTGCTAGCACAGGGCACCGTGATTCACCCCTCCACTTT
-	TRBV4-3	TRBD2	TRBJ2-1	13	CASGGDSYNEQFF	TGCGCCAGTGGGGGGGACTCCTACAATGAGCAGTTCTTC
-	TRBV10-3	-	TRBJ1-5	14	CAISERGRDQPQHF	TGTGCCATCAGTGAGCGGGGTAGGGATCAGCCCCAGCATTTT
-	TRBV4-1	TRBD1	TRBJ1-1	16	CASSQGRARGQTEAFF	TGCGCCAGCAGCCAAGGTAGGGCCAGGGGGCAGACTGAAGCTTTCTTT
-	TRBV10-3	-	TRBJ2-7	17	CAISESTQGTSSYEQYF	TGTGCCATCAGTGAGTCGACGCAGGGAACGAGCTCCTACGAGCAGTACTTC
-	TRBV12-3/TRBV12-4	-	TRBJ2-5	13	CASSLGERETQYF	TGTGCCAGCAGTTTGGGGGAAAGGGAGACCCAGTACTTC
-	TRBV18	-	TRBJ2-5	13	CASSLQPQETQYF	TGTGCCAGCTCACTCCAACCTCAAGAGACCCAGTACTTC
few	TRBV20-1	-	TRBJ2-5	14	CSARGASIQETQYF	TGCAGTGCTAGGGGGGCTAGCATCCAAGAGACCCAGTACTTC
-	TRBV15	-	TRBJ2-1	15	CATSRTGTNQETQFF	TGTGCCACCAGCAGAACCGGGACAAACCAAGAGACCCAGTTCTTC
-	TRBV7-9	-	TRBJ1-1	13	CASSSPGYTEAFF	TGTGCCAGCAGCTCCCCGGGTTACACTGAAGCTTTCTTT
few	TRBV28	TRBD2	TRBJ2-1	15	CASRRTSGGVNEQFF	TGTGCCAGCAGGCGGACTAGCGGGGGTGTTAATGAGCAGTTCTTC
few	TRBV6-5	-	TRBJ2-2	17	CASSYSVGTQNTGELFF	TGTGCCAGCAGTTACTCTGTCGGGACTCAGAACACCGGGGAGCTGTTTTTT
-	TRBV30	-	TRBJ2-2	14	CAWRMAAGTGELFF	TGTGCCTGGAGGATGGCAGCGGGCACCGGGGAGCTGTTTTTT
-	TRBV27	-	TRBJ1-2	15	CASSEKWASFYGYTF	TGTGCCAGCAGCGAAAAATGGGCCAGCTTCTATGGCTACACCTTC
many	TRBV6-5	-	TRBJ1-2	16	CASSYSRQSSHYGYTF	TGTGCCAGCAGTTACTCCCGACAGTCGTCTCACTATGGCTACACCTTC
few	TRBV4-2	TRBD1	TRBJ2-1	15	CASSQVRGLLDEQFF	TGTGCCAGCAGCCAAGTCAGGGGGCTTTTGGATGAGCAGTTCTTC
-	TRBV2	-	TRBJ2-3	18	CASTSSPGTRSRGNTQYF	TGTGCCAGCACTAGTAGTCCCGGGACTCGAAGCAGGGGGAATACGCAGTATTTT
-	TRBV20-1	-	TRBJ1-4	17	CSARGGVAGTTNEKLFF	TGCAGTGCTAGAGGAGGGGTTGCGGGGACAACTAATGAAAAACTGTTTTTT
many	TRBV6-6	-	TRBJ2-1	13	CASSYIQAGEQFF	TGTGCCAGCAGTTACATACAGGCTGGTGAGCAGTTCTTC
few	TRBV20-1	TRBD1	TRBJ2-7	16	CSAGGRREDRGHEQYF	TGCAGTGCTGGGGGGAGGAGAGAGGACAGGGGACACGAGCAGTACTTC
many	TRBV6-2/TRBV6-3	-	TRBJ2-7	14	CASSYRGIPYEQYF	TGTGCCAGCAGTTATCGGGGTATTCCATACGAGCAGTACTTC
-	TRBV2	TRBD1	TRBJ2-5	14	CASSFTGGVETQYF	TGTGCCAGCAGTTTTACAGGGGGCGTAGAGACCCAGTACTTC
-	TRBV9	TRBD2	TRBJ2-1	15	CASSQTSGSANEQFF	TGTGCCAGCAGCCAGACTAGCGGGAGTGCAAATGAGCAGTTCTTC
few	TRBV20-1	-	TRBJ2-5	12	CSARVPEETQYF	TGCAGTGCTAGAGTACCAGAAGAGACCCAGTACTTC
-	TRBV20-1	-	TRBJ2-5	12	CSARVGTREQYF	TGCAGTGCTAGAGTCGGGACCCGTGAGCAGTACTTC
few	TRBV5-1	-	TRBJ2-1	15	CASSLEVPSYNEQFF	TGCGCCAGCAGCTTGGAAGTCCCCTCCTACAATGAGCAGTTCTTC
-	TRBV12-3/TRBV12-4	-	TRBJ1-4	12	CASSLFREKLFF	TGTGCCAGCAGTTTATTTCGTGAAAAACTGTTTTTT
once	TRBV5-1	-	TRBJ2-3	15	CASSIEDTRGDTQYF	TGCGCCAGCAGCATAGAGGACACCAGAGGAGATACGCAGTATTTT